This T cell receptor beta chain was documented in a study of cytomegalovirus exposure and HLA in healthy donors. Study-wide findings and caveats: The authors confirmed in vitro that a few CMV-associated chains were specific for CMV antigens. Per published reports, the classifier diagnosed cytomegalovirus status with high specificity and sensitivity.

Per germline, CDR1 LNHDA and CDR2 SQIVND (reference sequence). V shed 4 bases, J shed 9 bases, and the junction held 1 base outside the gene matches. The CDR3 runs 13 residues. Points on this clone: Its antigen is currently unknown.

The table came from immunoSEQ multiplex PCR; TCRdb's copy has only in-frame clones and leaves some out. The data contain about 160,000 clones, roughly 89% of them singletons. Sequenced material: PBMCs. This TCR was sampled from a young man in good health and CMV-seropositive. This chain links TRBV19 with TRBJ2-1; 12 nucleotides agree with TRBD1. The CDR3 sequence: CASSRDRGLEQFF. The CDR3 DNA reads TGTGCCAGTAGTAGGGACAGGGGGCTTGAGCAGTTCTTC.